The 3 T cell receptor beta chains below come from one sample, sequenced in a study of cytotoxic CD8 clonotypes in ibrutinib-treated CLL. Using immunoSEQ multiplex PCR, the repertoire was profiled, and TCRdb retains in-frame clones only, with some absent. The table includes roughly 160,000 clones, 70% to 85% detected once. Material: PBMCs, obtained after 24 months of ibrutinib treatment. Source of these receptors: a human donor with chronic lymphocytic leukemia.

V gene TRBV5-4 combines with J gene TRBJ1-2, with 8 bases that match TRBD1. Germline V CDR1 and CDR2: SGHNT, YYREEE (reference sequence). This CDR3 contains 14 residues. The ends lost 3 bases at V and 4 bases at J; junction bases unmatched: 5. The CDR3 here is CASSSGQGAYGYTF. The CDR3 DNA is TGTGCCAGCAGCTCCGGACAGGGTGCCTATGGCTACACCTTC. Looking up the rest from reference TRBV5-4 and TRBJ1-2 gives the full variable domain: ETGVTQSPTHLIKTRGQQVTLRCSSQSGHNTVSWYQQALGQGPQFIFQYYREEENGRGNFPPRFSGLQFPNYSSELNVNALELDDSALYLCASSSGQGAYGYTFGSGTRLTVV.

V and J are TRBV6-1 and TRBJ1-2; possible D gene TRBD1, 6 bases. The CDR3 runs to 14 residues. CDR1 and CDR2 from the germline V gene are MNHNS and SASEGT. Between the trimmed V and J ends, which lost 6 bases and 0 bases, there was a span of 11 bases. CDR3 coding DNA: TGTGCCAGCAGACAGGGACCAACTAACTATGGCTACACCTTC. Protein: CASRQGPTNYGYTF.

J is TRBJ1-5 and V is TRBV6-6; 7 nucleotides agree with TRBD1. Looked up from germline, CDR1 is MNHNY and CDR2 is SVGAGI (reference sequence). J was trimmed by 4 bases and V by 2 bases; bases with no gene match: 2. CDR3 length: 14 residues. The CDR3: CASSYQGGNQPQHF. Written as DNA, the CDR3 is TGTGCCAGCAGTTACCAGGGGGGGAATCAGCCCCAGCATTTT.